Sequencing of this T cell receptor beta chain was carried out in a study of shared clonotypes between healthy human individuals. Study-wide background: The study drew on two women and a few men aged 18 to 49 as donors.

The data were produced by immunoSEQ multiplex PCR, yet TCRdb's version contains in-frame clones alone and is incomplete. Found here are 600,000 to 800,000 clones, roughly 72% of them singletons; the top ten hold under 2%. This CDR3 comprises 13 residues. Between the trimmed V and J ends, which lost 3 bases and 1 base, there was a span of 9 bases. Germline CDR1 is SQVTM and CDR2 is ANQGSEA. Sequenced: memory CD4+ T cells sorted from blood. Subset reported: CD45RA-negative fraction. This sequence joins TRBV29-1 and TRBJ2-5; the D is unclear. This clonotype was obtained from a woman aged 25 to 39 in good health. The CDR3 DNA reads TGCAGCGTTGAGCGCCTCTTCCAAGAGACCCAGTACTTC. Amino acid sequence: CSVERLFQETQYF. Together with reference TRBV29-1 and TRBJ2-5, the CDR3 gives the full variable domain: SAVISQKPSRDICQRGTSLTIQCQVDSQVTMMFWYRQQPGQSLTLIATANQGSEATYESGFVIDKFPISRPNLTFSTLTVSNMSPEDSSIYLCSVERLFQETQYFGPGTRLLVL.